This entry lists 11 T cell receptor beta chains sequenced from one sample in a study of shared clonotypes between healthy human individuals. The data were produced by immunoSEQ multiplex PCR, yet TCRdb's version contains in-frame clones alone and is incomplete. The data hold fewer than 550,000 clones, with roughly 85% observed a single time. The sample comprised PBMCs. The origin of the receptors is a woman between 40 and 50 years old in good health. Some clones in this sample may be carry-over from other donors' samples.

The V call is TRBV6-6, the J call TRBJ2-6, with 8 bases aligning to TRBD1. V lost 6 bases, J lost 7 bases, and 11 bases stayed unmatched. The V gene's germline CDR1 is MNHNY and CDR2 SVGAGI (reference sequence). The CDR3 is 16 amino acids. Here the CDR3 DNA reads TGTGCCAGCAGCGAACGCGGACAGGGTTTAGCCAACGTCCTGACTTTC. It yields the protein CASSERGQGLANVLTF.

J is TRBJ1-2 and V is TRBV5-1; 7 nucleotides line up with TRBD1. V lost 4 bases to trimming and J lost 6 bases; unmatched junction nucleotides: 12. CDR1 SGHRS and CDR2 YFSETQ come from the germline V gene. CDR3 size: 15 residues. CDR3 region: CASSATTGDLNGYTF. The CDR3 DNA sequence: TGCGCCAGCAGCGCCACTACAGGGGACTTAAATGGCTACACCTTC.

V gene TRBV7-8 combines with J gene TRBJ2-7, with D possibly TRBD2 on 5 matching bases. Trimming pared 2 bases from V and 9 bases from J, leaving 11 bases between. Looked up from germline, CDR1 is SGHVS and CDR2 is FQNEAQ. This CDR3 region has 12 residues. For the CDR3, the DNA is TGTGCCAGCAGCTTACCCGAGGGAGTGCAGTACTTC. Amino acid sequence: CASSLPEGVQYF.

In this sample, this clone turned up once. The chain uses TRBV11-3 and TRBJ2-3; 8 nucleotides match TRBD2. V lost 5 bases and J lost 2; bases outside the gene matches: 6. The CDR3 totals 15 residues. Germline lookup yields CDR1 SGHNT and CDR2 YENEEA. The CDR3 DNA reads as TGTGCCAGCAGCCCCGGGCGGGGGGACACAGATACGCAGTATTTT. Protein: CASSPGRGDTDTQYF.

The genes are TRBV6-5 and TRBJ2-1; weak D call: TRBD2 (5 bases). The V and J ends lost 3 bases and 1 base respectively, with 10 bases between them. CDR3 length: 15 residues. Germline V CDR1 and CDR2: MNHEY, SVGAGI. The CDR3 nucleotides read TGTGCCAGCAGTTATCTTGGCGGGTCCTACAATGAGCAGTTCTTC. Translation gives CASSYLGGSYNEQFF.

This sequence joins TRBV10-2 and TRBJ1-5; TRBD1 matches at 8 bases. V shed 6 bases and J 2 bases; nucleotides not matched to a gene: 12. Germline V gene data show CDR1 as WSHSY and CDR2 as SAAADI. The CDR3 is 17 residues long. The CDR3: CASSKALDRARNQPQHF. Written as DNA, the CDR3 is TGCGCCAGCAGCAAAGCCCTGGACAGGGCGCGCAATCAGCCCCAGCATTTT.

This rearrangement joins TRBV11-1 to TRBJ2-1, with a possible D match to TRBD2 (5 bases). The CDR3 loop spans 15 amino acids. Germline V gene lookup returns CDR1 SGHAT and CDR2 FQDESV (reference sequence). The V and J ends lost 4 bases and 7 bases respectively, with 17 bases between them. The CDR3 coding sequence is TGTGCCAGCAGCTGGACCTCAGCGAGCGGTAATGAGCAGTTCTTC. This codes for CASSWTSASGNEQFF. Based on the CDR3 plus reference TRBV11-1 and TRBJ2-1, the full variable domain is EAEVAQSPRYKITEKSQAVAFWCDPISGHATLYWYRQILGQGPELLVQFQDESVVDDSQLPKDRFSAERLKGVDSTLKIQPAELGDSAMYLCASSWTSASGNEQFFGPGTRLTVL.

The gene calls are TRBV4-1 and TRBJ1-2, with D perhaps TRBD1 (5 bases). V was cut by 2 bases and J by 7 bases, with 11 bases left in between. This CDR3 has 13 amino acids. Looked up from germline, CDR1 is MGHRA and CDR2 is YSYEKL. CDR3 residues: CASSQLPGLGYTF. The CDR3 region has the DNA TGCGCCAGCAGCCAATTACCGGGGCTTGGCTACACCTTC.

The genes are TRBV10-1 and TRBJ2-1; possibly TRBD2 for D (5 bases). CDR1 is WNHNN and CDR2 is SYGVQD in the germline V gene (reference sequence). With 0 bases removed from V and 4 bases from J, the gap between germline ends came to 13 bases. The CDR3 sequence is 16 residues long. The CDR3 here is CASSESSSAEYNEQFF. The CDR3 coding sequence is TGCGCCAGCAGTGAGTCTAGTAGCGCCGAGTACAATGAGCAGTTCTTC.

Regarding this clone: A much larger clone is a single base away; this may be a read error. CDR3 sequence: CASSTYNEQFF. CDR3 sequence (DNA): TGTGCCAGCAGCACCTACAATGAGCAGTTCTTC. The J gene is TRBJ2-1, the V gene TRBV6-5; no reliable D call. Germline V gene sequence: CDR1 MNHEY, CDR2 SVGAGI. The CDR3 sequence is 11 residues long. The V end was cut by 6 bases, the J end by 2 bases, with 2 bases between.

The chain links TRBV5-6 to TRBJ2-2, with D uncertain. V dropped 0 bases and J dropped 2 bases, with 8 bases sitting between them. CDR3 size: 15 residues. Looked up from germline, CDR1 is SGHDT and CDR2 is YYEEEE. CDR3 protein: CASSLAAFNTGELFF. The CDR3 DNA reads TGTGCCAGCAGCTTGGCCGCCTTTAACACCGGGGAGCTGTTTTTT.